The rows below give T cell receptor beta chains drawn from one sample of a study of Ad26.COV2.S vaccination and SARS-CoV-2 variants. TCRdb's table, derived via immunoSEQ multiplex PCR, lists solely in-frame clones and lacks some. The table has some 480,000 clones, roughly 87% seen once. This specimen consisted of peripheral blood, obtained in a trial of Ad26.COV2.S vaccine versus placebo. The receptors derive from a person between 18 and 65 years old who received the Ad26.COV2.S COVID-19 vaccine or a placebo. CDR3s include the opening cysteine and the closing phenylalanine or tryptophan. The order of the fields is clone size, D gene, V gene, J gene, CDR3 DNA, CDR3 protein. A D gene is named only where the DNA matches it firmly. Not every row has a clone size; where given, it reads once, few, many or a size class.

.,.,TRBV18,TRBJ2-1,TGTGCCAGCTCACCAGAATCTGGGGACAATGAGCAGTTCTTC,CASSPESGDNEQFF
.,TRBD2,TRBV20-1,TRBJ2-2,TGCAGTGCTAGTCTCGGGGCGGGAGGGGGCACCGGGGAGCTGTTTTTT,CSASLGAGGGTGELFF
.,TRBD1,TRBV19,TRBJ1-5,TGTGCCAGTAGCCTGGGGGACAGGGGAGTAGGTCAGCCCCAGCATTTT,CASSLGDRGVGQPQHF
many,TRBD1,TRBV25-1,TRBJ2-2,TGTGCCAGCTCCTCGGGACAGGGGCTTTACACCGGGGAGCTGTTTTTT,CASSSGQGLYTGELFF
.,.,TRBV14,TRBJ1-1,TGTGCCAGCAGCCCCTGGCAGGGGTCCACTGAAGCTTTCTTT,CASSPWQGSTEAFF
.,.,TRBV4-3,TRBJ2-7,TGCGCCAGCAGAATTACCACCGGGAGCGGCGAGCAGTACTTC,CASRITTGSGEQYF
.,.,TRBV3-1/TRBV3-2,TRBJ2-1,TGTGCCAGCAGCCAAGATCTAAGGAATGAGCAGTTCTTC,CASSQDLRNEQFF
few,.,TRBV5-6,TRBJ1-3,TGTGCCAGCAGCTTTGAGGGCCGGGGAGGAAACACCATATATTTT,CASSFEGRGGNTIYF
once,TRBD2,TRBV2,TRBJ2-3,TGTGCCAGCAGTGCCCGGACTAGCGGGAGAGATACGCAGTATTTT,CASSARTSGRDTQYF
.,.,TRBV19,TRBJ1-6,TGTGCCAGTACTTCCAGCTCCTATAATTCACCCCTCCACTTT,CASTSSSYNSPLHF